This TCR beta chain emerged from a study of T-cell memory formation after mild COVID-19. Study-wide points: The study detected some responding clones in pre-infection memory, suggesting cross-reactive memory joined. The authors did not confirm SARS-CoV-2 specificity of second-wave clones peaking day 37. For contracting clones, CD4+ ones sat mainly in CM and EM, CD8+ in EMRA. Among clones contracting day 15 to 85, CD4/CD8 was balanced, whereas later expanders leaned CD4+.

This clonotype has ten or more counts. Its antigen is not identified. The CDR3 has 15 residues. CDR1 and CDR2 (germline): DFQATT, SNEGSKA (reference sequence). The trim removed 3 bases at V and 2 bases at J, leaving 9 bases unmatched. TCRdb re-called the 5' RACE reads through MiXCR, storing one row per CDR3 protein. This table holds 350,000 to 400,000 distinct CDR3 sequences, 13% to 15% found once. The rearrangement joins TRBV20-1 to TRBJ2-5, with 7 nucleotides matching TRBD2. The specimen was PBMCs or a T cell subset sorted from them (not recorded which). This TCR was recovered from a man younger than 35 who had mild COVID-19 (a few samples of this study predate the infection). Cell type and time point are not known. CDR3 sequence reads: CSASKGGSSQETQYF. The CDR3 region has the DNA TGCAGTGCTAGTAAGGGCGGGAGCTCTCAAGAGACCCAGTACTTC.